The clone carrying this T cell receptor beta chain was seen only a few times. The antigen remains unidentified. Mismatch with germline at one junction end may stem from a read error. The data originate from a study of T cell responses to AZD1222 COVID-19 vaccine. Study-wide background: Second doses were pooled across both intervals (about 4 or about 12 weeks). Study findings and constraints: Donors in the cohort were predominantly white British and more often female, and clonal diversity was possibly underestimated. Repertoire collection took place solely once the T cell response had peaked. Elevations in Spike-specific TCR breadth and depth followed administration of two AZD1222 doses.

Data came from immunoSEQ multiplex PCR; TCRdb stores just in-frame clones and leaves some out. Found here are about 160,000 clones, around 94% of them singletons; the top ten hold about 0.9%. The CDR3 loop spans 15 amino acids. CDR1 is SSHAT and CDR2 is FNYEAQ in the germline V gene (reference sequence). This TCR came from an adult in good health. Sequenced material: peripheral blood, taken on day 0 of AZD1222 vaccination. This sequence joins TRBV7-7 and TRBJ1-5, with 8 nucleotides matching TRBD1. CDR3 sequence: CASREDRARNQPQHF. The CDR3, as DNA: TGTGCTAGCAGGGAGGACAGGGCGCGGAATCAGCCCCAGCATTTT.